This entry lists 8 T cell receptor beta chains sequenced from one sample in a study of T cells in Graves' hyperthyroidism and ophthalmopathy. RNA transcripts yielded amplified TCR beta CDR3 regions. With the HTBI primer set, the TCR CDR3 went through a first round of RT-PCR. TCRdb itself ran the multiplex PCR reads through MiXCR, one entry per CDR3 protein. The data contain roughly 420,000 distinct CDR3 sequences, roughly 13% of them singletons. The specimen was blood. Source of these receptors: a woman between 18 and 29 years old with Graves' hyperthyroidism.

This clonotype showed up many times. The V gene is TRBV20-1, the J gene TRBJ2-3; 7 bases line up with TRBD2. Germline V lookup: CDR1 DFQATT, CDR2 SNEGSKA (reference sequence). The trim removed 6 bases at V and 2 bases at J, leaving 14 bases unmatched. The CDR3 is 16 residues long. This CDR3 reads CSAQSVSSGFTDTQYF. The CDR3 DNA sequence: TGCAGTGCGCAGAGCGTGTCTAGCGGTTTCACAGATACGCAGTATTTT.

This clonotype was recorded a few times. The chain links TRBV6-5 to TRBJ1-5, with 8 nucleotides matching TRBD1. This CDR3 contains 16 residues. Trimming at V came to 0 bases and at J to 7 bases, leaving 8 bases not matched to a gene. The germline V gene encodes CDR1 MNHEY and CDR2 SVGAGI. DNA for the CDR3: TGTGCCAGCAGTTACTCGGGACAGGAAAACAACCAGCCCCAGCATTTT. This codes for CASSYSGQENNQPQHF.

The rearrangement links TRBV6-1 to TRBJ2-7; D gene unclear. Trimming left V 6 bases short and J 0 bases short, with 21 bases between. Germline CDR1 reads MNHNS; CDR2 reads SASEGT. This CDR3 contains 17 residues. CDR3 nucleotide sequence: TGTGCCAGCAGCCTCACCTCCGTTTTAGCTTACTCCTACGAGCAGTACTTC. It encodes CASSLTSVLAYSYEQYF.

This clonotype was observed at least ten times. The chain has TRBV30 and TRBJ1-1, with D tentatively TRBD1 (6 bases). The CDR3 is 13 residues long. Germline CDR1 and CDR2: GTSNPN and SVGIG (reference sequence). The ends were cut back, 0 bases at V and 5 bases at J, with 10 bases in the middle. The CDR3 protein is CAWSVQGETEAFF. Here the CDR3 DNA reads TGTGCCTGGAGTGTACAGGGTGAAACTGAAGCTTTCTTT.

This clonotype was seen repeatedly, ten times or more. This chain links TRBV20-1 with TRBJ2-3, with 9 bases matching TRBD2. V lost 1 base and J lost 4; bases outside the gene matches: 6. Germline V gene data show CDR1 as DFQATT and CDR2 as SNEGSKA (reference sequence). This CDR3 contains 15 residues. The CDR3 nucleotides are TGCAGTGCTAGAGTTAGCGGGAGCTCGTCAGATACGCAGTATTTT. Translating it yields CSARVSGSSSDTQYF.

The DNA of the CDR3 is TGCAGCGTTGGGTCAGGCGGAGAGCAGTTCTTC. Translated, it gives CSVGSGGEQFF. This chain links TRBV29-1 with TRBJ2-1; D is unresolved. The CDR3 runs to 11 residues. With 4 bases removed from V and 10 bases from J, the gap between germline ends came to 11 bases. The V gene's germline CDR1 is SQVTM and CDR2 ANQGSEA.

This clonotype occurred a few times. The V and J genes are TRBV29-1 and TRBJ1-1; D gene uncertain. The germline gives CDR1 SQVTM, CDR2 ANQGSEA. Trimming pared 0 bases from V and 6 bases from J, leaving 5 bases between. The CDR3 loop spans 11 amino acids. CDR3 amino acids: CSVEDFPEAFF. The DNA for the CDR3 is TGCAGCGTTGAAGATTTTCCTGAAGCTTTCTTT.

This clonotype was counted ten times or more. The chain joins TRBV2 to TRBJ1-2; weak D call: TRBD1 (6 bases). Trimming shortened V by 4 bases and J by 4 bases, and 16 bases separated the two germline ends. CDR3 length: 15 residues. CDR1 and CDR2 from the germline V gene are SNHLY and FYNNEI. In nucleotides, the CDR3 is TGTGCCAGCAGTGCCCCACAGGGTGGGATCTATGGCTACACCTTC. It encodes CASSAPQGGIYGYTF.